The T cell receptor (beta chain) described here comes from a study of T-cell reconstitution after alpha-beta-depleted transplantation in children. The TCRbeta library was prepared with unique molecular identifiers. Each CDR3 protein is one row after TCRdb ran MiXCR on the PCR reads. The table includes about a million distinct CDR3 sequences, around 30% detected once. The CDR3 extends over 14 amino acids. Trimming took off 6 bases at V and 3 bases at J, with 14 bases between the two ends. Germline CDR1 SGHDT, CDR2 YYEEEE. Of note for this clonotype: The antigen is not known.

Overall study results and limits: The authors attributed T-cell counts and diversity one year after transplant mostly to newly produced T cells. Expanded graft clones, several hundred of them, were reportedly the source of alpha-beta T cells about two months after transplant. For some patients, TCRbeta diversity was high at day 60 because of recipient T cells and thymic progenitors that survived.

The sample here was PBMCs, mostly from graft donor cells, taken 360 days after TCRalphabeta/CD19-depleted stem cell transplant. This sequence joins TRBV5-6 and TRBJ2-3, with D possibly TRBD1 on 5 matching bases. The sequence was obtained from a boy younger than two who had a stem cell transplant for SCID, so the T cells may come from the graft donor. In DNA, the CDR3 is TGTGCCAGCACCTACGTGGGGCAGACAGATACGCAGTATTTT. This codes for CASTYVGQTDTQYF.